The 15 T cell receptor beta chains below were found in one sample sequenced in a study of T cells in narcolepsy listed by TCRdb under 2018. The library was obtained by the immunoSEQ multiplex PCR assay. TCRdb limited this immuneACCESS table to in-frame rearrangements with V and J called. A share of clones is missing; checked studies link under half to unresolved V genes, and the rest is unexplained. This sample comprises about 40,000 clones, about 87% of them detected only once. In total, the top ten clones hold under 1.5% of the sample. Sequencing was carried out using CD45RA- memory CD4+ T cells from PBMCs. The intended sense of this specimen's cell subset or site label: memory T cells sorted ex vivo from peripheral blood. These receptor sequences come from a human donor with narcolepsy.

The chain links TRBV4-2 to TRBJ1-1, with TRBD1 as a possible D gene (5 bases). Trimming stripped 1 base from V and 1 base from J, with 13 bases between. The CDR3 is 16 residues long. Germline V gene data show CDR1 as LGHNA and CDR2 as YNFKEQ. CDR3 coding DNA: TGTGCCAGCAGCCAAGTGGCAACGGGGGGGAACACTGAAGCTTTCTTT. It specifies CASSQVATGGNTEAFF.

The sample holds a few counts of this clone. This sequence joins TRBV29-1 and TRBJ2-3, with a tentative D call TRBD1 (5 bases). V lost 3 bases to trimming and J lost 6 bases, with 10 bases between them. Germline V CDR1 and CDR2: SQVTM, ANQGSEA. The length of the CDR3 is 12 residues. Written as DNA, the CDR3 is TGCAGCGTTGATCGGTCAGGGGATACGCAGTATTTT. Protein sequence: CSVDRSGDTQYF.

The CDR3 is CASSLGGTSSYNSPLHF. The CDR3 nucleotides read TGTGCCAGCAGCCTAGGAGGGACGAGCTCCTATAATTCACCCCTCCACTTT. This rearrangement joins TRBV7-6 to TRBJ1-6; D is possibly TRBD1 (5 bases). This CDR3 has 17 residues. Trimming took off 5 bases at V and 0 bases at J, with 14 bases between the two ends. Per germline, CDR1 SGHVS and CDR2 FNYEAQ.

This chain uses TRBV5-5 with TRBJ1-1; D is undetermined. This CDR3 is built from 13 residues. The V and J ends lost 2 bases and 2 bases respectively, with 7 bases between them. Germline V CDR1 and CDR2: SGHKS, YYEKEE (reference sequence). The CDR3 is CASSFEGNTEAFF. In nucleotides, the CDR3 is TGTGCCAGCAGCTTTGAGGGAAACACTGAAGCTTTCTTT.

The V and J genes are TRBV5-6 and TRBJ2-5, with 10 positions matching TRBD2. Germline CDR1 SGHDT, CDR2 YYEEEE. Trimming removed 2 bases from V and 4 bases from J; junction bases left unmatched: 5. The CDR3 length is 15 residues. The DNA for the CDR3 is TGTGCCAGCAGCTTTGCTAGCGGGAGACGAGAGACCCAGTACTTC. Its protein is CASSFASGRRETQYF.

The rearrangement joins TRBV6-4 to TRBJ1-6, with 10 bases aligning to TRBD1. CDR1 and CDR2 (germline): MRHNA, SNTAGT. CDR3 length: 16 residues. The trim removed 8 bases at V and 5 bases at J, leaving 9 bases unmatched. This chain's CDR3 is CASLRDRGPNNSPLHF. CDR3 DNA: TGTGCCAGCCTACGGGACAGGGGACCCAATAATTCACCCCTCCACTTT.

There are a few counts of this clone. This chain connects TRBV7-9 to TRBJ2-7, with D maybe TRBD2 (6 bases). Trimming shortened V by 4 bases and J by 5 bases, and 9 bases separated the two germline ends. There are 12 residues in the CDR3. CDR1 is SEHNR and CDR2 is FQNEAQ in the germline V gene (reference sequence). DNA for the CDR3: TGTGCCAGCAGCTCGCGGGGCCACGAGCAGTACTTC. Its translation is CASSSRGHEQYF. The full variable domain, rest sourced from reference TRBV7-9 and TRBJ2-7, is DTGVSQNPRHKITKRGQNVTFRCDPISEHNRLYWYRQTLGQGPEFLTYFQNEAQLEKSRLLSDRFSAERPKGSFSTLEIQRTEQGDSAMYLCASSSRGHEQYFGPGTRLTVT.

The gene calls are TRBV28 and TRBJ2-1; TRBD2 is a possible D gene (7 bases). The CDR3 contains 12 residues. Trimming left V 5 bases short and J 12 bases short, with 14 bases between. Looked up from germline, CDR1 is MDHEN and CDR2 is SYDVKM. The DNA for the CDR3 is TGTGCCAGCAGTGAAGGGGGGGCAGGGCAGTTCTTC. It codes for CASSEGGAGQFF.

The chain has TRBV5-1 and TRBJ2-7; D possibly matches TRBD1 or TRBD2 (5 bases each). Germline V CDR1 and CDR2: SGHRS, YFSETQ. Between the trimmed V and J ends, which lost 4 bases and 6 bases, there was a span of 20 bases. This CDR3 has 15 residues. The CDR3 loop is CASSLTPGPALEQYF. CDR3 nucleotides: TGCGCCAGCAGCCTAACTCCGGGACCAGCCCTCGAGCAGTACTTC.

The V gene is TRBV25-1, the J gene TRBJ1-2; 9 bases are shared with TRBD1. Germline trimming cut 0 bases from V and 8 bases from J; bases unmatched to any gene: 4. Germline V gene sequence: CDR1 MGHDK, CDR2 SYGVNS. The CDR3 is 14 amino acids. The CDR3: CASSEYLTGGGYTF. CDR3 nucleotide sequence: TGTGCCAGCAGTGAATATTTGACAGGGGGAGGCTACACCTTC.

J is TRBJ2-7 and V is TRBV28; D is uncertain. Trimming left V 1 base short and J 3 bases short, with 10 bases between. This CDR3 comprises 14 residues. Germline values: CDR1 MDHEN, CDR2 SYDVKM. The CDR3 protein is CASSLSPANYEQYF. Here the CDR3 DNA reads TGTGCCAGCAGTTTATCGCCGGCTAACTACGAGCAGTACTTC.

CDR3 nucleotides: TGTGCCAGCAGCGCTGGACTAGCCTACTCGCACGAGCAGTACTTC. This codes for CASSAGLAYSHEQYF. The gene calls are TRBV6-5 and TRBJ2-7; TRBD2 aligns across 8 bases. The CDR3 is made up of 15 amino acids. Germline-derived CDR1 and CDR2 are MNHEY and SVGAGI. The trim removed 6 bases at V and 5 bases at J, leaving 12 bases unmatched.

The CDR3 protein is CASSRAGGPYEQYF. CDR3 bases: TGCGCCAGCAGCAGAGCGGGGGGGCCCTACGAGCAGTACTTC. This rearrangement joins TRBV5-1 to TRBJ2-7; 10 bases are shared with TRBD2. The CDR3 consists of 14 residues. Losses at the gene ends were 4 bases for V and 2 bases for J; bases not matched to a gene: 3. The germline gives CDR1 SGHRS, CDR2 YFSETQ.

The rearrangement uses TRBV12-5 and TRBJ1-5, with D tentatively TRBD1 (6 bases). Trimming removed 6 bases from V and 1 base from J, with 13 bases in between. The CDR3 contains 15 residues. From germline, CDR1 is LGHNT and CDR2 FRNRAP. This CDR3 is CASGQGPGSNQPQHF. Here the CDR3 DNA reads TGTGCTAGTGGCCAGGGGCCAGGGAGCAATCAGCCCCAGCATTTT.

The rearrangement uses TRBV7-3 and TRBJ2-2, with D hard to call. The V end lost 4 bases, the J end lost 3 bases, and 6 bases lay between the germline ends. The CDR3 has 13 amino acids. Germline CDR1 and CDR2: SGHTA and FQGTGA. The CDR3: CASSSRHTGELFF. The CDR3 DNA reads TGTGCCAGCAGCTCCCGACACACCGGGGAGCTGTTTTTT.